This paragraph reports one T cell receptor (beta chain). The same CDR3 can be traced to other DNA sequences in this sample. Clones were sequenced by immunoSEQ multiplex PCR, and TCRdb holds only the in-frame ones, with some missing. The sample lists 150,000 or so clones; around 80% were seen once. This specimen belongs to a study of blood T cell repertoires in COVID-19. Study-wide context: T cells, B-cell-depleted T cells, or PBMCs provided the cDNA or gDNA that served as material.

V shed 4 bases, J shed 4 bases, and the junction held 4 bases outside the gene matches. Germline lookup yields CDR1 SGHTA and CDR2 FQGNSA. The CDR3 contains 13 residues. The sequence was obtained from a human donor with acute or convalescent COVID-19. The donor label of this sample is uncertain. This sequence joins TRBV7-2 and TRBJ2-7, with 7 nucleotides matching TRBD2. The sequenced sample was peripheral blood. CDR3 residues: CASSSQGGYEQYF. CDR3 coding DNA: TGTGCCAGCAGCTCGCAGGGAGGGTACGAGCAGTACTTC.